Listed below are T cell receptor beta chains from one sample, sequenced in a study of control samples from healthy donors and cancer patients. Profiling relied on immunoSEQ multiplex PCR, and the TCRdb table lists in-frame clones only, not all of them. The repertoire holds roughly 88,000 clones, with about nine tenths as singletons. The sequenced material came from blood. The receptors were sampled from a woman in her twenties or thirties in good health. CDR3s include the opening cysteine and the closing phenylalanine or tryptophan. A D gene is named only where the DNA matches it firmly. The listing skips clone size in some rows; elsewhere it reads once, few, many or a size class.

V: TRBV7-9; D: .; J: TRBJ2-2; size: .; DNA: TGTGCCAGCAGCTTACCCCCAACCGGGGAGCTGTTTTTT; CDR3: CASSLPPTGELFF
V: TRBV6-1; D: TRBD2; J: TRBJ2-7; size: .; DNA: TGTGCCAGCAGTGTCCTCCTGAGCGGGAGTGAATTCTACGAGCAGTACTTC; CDR3: CASSVLLSGSEFYEQYF
V: TRBV4-1; D: .; J: TRBJ1-2; size: .; DNA: TGCGCCAGCAGCCAAAGCCGGAACATTGCCAACTATGGCTACACCTTC; CDR3: CASSQSRNIANYGYTF
V: TRBV28; D: .; J: TRBJ1-4; size: .; DNA: TGTGCCAGCCGAACCCCAGGGCCCGTCGAAGAAAAACTGTTTTTT; CDR3: CASRTPGPVEEKLFF
V: TRBV19; D: .; J: TRBJ1-1; size: .; DNA: TGTGCCAGTAGTCGTGACAGACTGAACACTGAAGCTTTCTTT; CDR3: CASSRDRLNTEAFF
V: TRBV6-5; D: .; J: TRBJ1-5; size: .; DNA: TGTGCCAGCAGGGACCTGGGGAATAGCAATCAGCCCCAGCATTTT; CDR3: CASRDLGNSNQPQHF
V: TRBV11-3; D: TRBD2; J: TRBJ2-1; size: .; DNA: TGTGCCAGCAGCTTTATGGGGACCCACGTTAGGAGACTAGCGGGAGATGAGCAGTTCTTC; CDR3: CASSFMGTHVRRLAGDEQFF
V: TRBV3-1/TRBV3-2; D: .; J: TRBJ2-7; size: .; DNA: TGTGCCAGCAGCCACAACAGGGAGCGCCCTACCTACGAGCAGTACTTC; CDR3: CASSHNRERPTYEQYF
V: TRBV7-9; D: .; J: TRBJ2-1; size: .; DNA: TGTGCCAGCAGTGGACTTGGATCTGAGCAGTTCTTC; CDR3: CASSGLGSEQFF
V: TRBV12-3/TRBV12-4; D: .; J: TRBJ2-2; size: once; DNA: TGTGCCAGCAGTTTAGGGGGATATGGGGAGCTGTTTTTT; CDR3: CASSLGGYGELFF
V: TRBV13; D: .; J: TRBJ1-6; size: .; DNA: TGTGCCAGCAGCTTTCGGACCTTTAATTCACCCCTCCACTTT; CDR3: CASSFRTFNSPLHF
V: TRBV15; D: TRBD1; J: TRBJ1-3; size: .; DNA: TGTGCCACCAGCCGCCCGACAGGGGCTGGAAACACCATATATTTT; CDR3: CATSRPTGAGNTIYF
V: TRBV20-1; D: TRBD1; J: TRBJ1-1; size: .; DNA: TGCAGTGCTAGTCGCCCGGACAGGGGTGGTACTGAAGCTTTCTTT; CDR3: CSASRPDRGGTEAFF
V: TRBV27; D: TRBD2; J: TRBJ2-3; size: .; DNA: TGTGCCAGCAGTCCCGGACTAGCGGGGCCCGGGGGGGCGCAGTATTTT; CDR3: CASSPGLAGPGGAQYF
V: TRBV5-1; D: .; J: TRBJ1-2; size: .; DNA: TGCGCCAGCAGCTTGGTTACAGGGAGGGAAAGCAGTGGCTACACCTTC; CDR3: CASSLVTGRESSGYTF
V: TRBV5-1; D: .; J: TRBJ2-3; size: .; DNA: TGCGCCAGCAGCCCGGGGACCCTCGGGGATACGCAGTATTTT; CDR3: CASSPGTLGDTQYF
V: TRBV2; D: .; J: TRBJ1-3; size: .; DNA: TGTGCCAGCAGTCCCGACGGTCGCTCTGGAAACACCATATATTTT; CDR3: CASSPDGRSGNTIYF
V: TRBV25-1; D: .; J: TRBJ1-4; size: once; DNA: TGTGCCAGCAGTGAGACGCAGTATTATGCAACTAATGAAAAACTGTTTTTT; CDR3: CASSETQYYATNEKLFF
V: TRBV5-8; D: TRBD1; J: TRBJ2-4; size: .; DNA: TGTGCCAGCAGCTTAACAGGGGGAACAACAGCGGCCAAAAACATTCAGTACTTC; CDR3: CASSLTGGTTAAKNIQYF
V: TRBV19; D: .; J: TRBJ2-2; size: once; DNA: TGTGCCAGTAGTAGTTGGGAGCCTACCCCAAACACCGGGGAGCTGTTTTTT; CDR3: CASSSWEPTPNTGELFF
V: TRBV2; D: TRBD1; J: TRBJ2-2; size: .; DNA: TGTGCCAGCTCCATGGGGACAGATACCGGGGAGCTGTTTTTT; CDR3: CASSMGTDTGELFF
V: TRBV27; D: .; J: TRBJ2-3; size: .; DNA: TGTGCCAGCAGTTTAGGCCGGGTCGATACGCAGTATTTT; CDR3: CASSLGRVDTQYF
V: TRBV5-4; D: .; J: TRBJ1-4; size: .; DNA: TGTGCCAGCAGCTTGGAAAATAATGAAAAACTGTTTTTT; CDR3: CASSLENNEKLFF
V: TRBV27; D: .; J: TRBJ2-3; size: .; DNA: TGTGCCAGCAGTTTATCGGCGGCAGATACGCAGTATTTT; CDR3: CASSLSAADTQYF
V: TRBV19; D: TRBD1; J: TRBJ1-2; size: .; DNA: TGTGCCAGTAGGCCCAGGGAGGGGGCGGGCTATGGCTACACCTTC; CDR3: CASRPREGAGYGYTF
V: TRBV30; D: .; J: TRBJ1-3; size: .; DNA: TGTGCCTGGAGCTACGGAAACACCATATATTTT; CDR3: CAWSYGNTIYF
V: TRBV6-1; D: .; J: TRBJ1-2; size: .; DNA: TGTGCCAGCAGTGATCATAATGGCTACACCTTC; CDR3: CASSDHNGYTF
V: TRBV28; D: TRBD1; J: TRBJ1-2; size: .; DNA: TGTGCCAGCAGTTCACCAGGGACAGGAGGCCTCACTTCCTATGGCTACACCTTC; CDR3: CASSSPGTGGLTSYGYTF
V: TRBV6-6; D: .; J: TRBJ2-3; size: .; DNA: TGTGCCAGCAGTTACGCCAGAATTACAGATACGCAGTATTTT; CDR3: CASSYARITDTQYF
V: TRBV7-9; D: .; J: TRBJ1-1; size: .; DNA: TGTGCCAGCAGCTTCACGCCCCCAGCTTTCTTT; CDR3: CASSFTPPAFF
V: TRBV18; D: TRBD1; J: TRBJ2-1; size: .; DNA: TGTGCCAGCTCACCTCAAGGGACAGGGGTCAATGAGCAGTTCTTC; CDR3: CASSPQGTGVNEQFF
V: TRBV5-1; D: TRBD2; J: TRBJ2-1; size: .; DNA: TGCGCCAGCAGCCTGGATGGACTAGCTGAAAGCGATGAGCAGTTCTTC; CDR3: CASSLDGLAESDEQFF
V: TRBV3-1/TRBV3-2; D: .; J: TRBJ2-1; size: .; DNA: TGTGCCAGCAGCCCGACAGGTTATGAGCAGTTCTTC; CDR3: CASSPTGYEQFF
V: TRBV18; D: .; J: TRBJ1-1; size: .; DNA: TGTGCCAGCTCACTAGTGGAGAACACTGAAGCTTTCTTT; CDR3: CASSLVENTEAFF
V: TRBV11-2; D: .; J: TRBJ2-1; size: .; DNA: TGTGCCAGCAGCTTAGTGGTGAGCTCCTACAATGAGCAGTTCTTC; CDR3: CASSLVVSSYNEQFF
V: TRBV19; D: .; J: TRBJ1-2; size: .; DNA: TGTGCCAGTAGTATATCCCATTTGGGCTACACCTTC; CDR3: CASSISHLGYTF
V: TRBV7-9; D: TRBD2; J: TRBJ2-5; size: .; DNA: TGTGCCAGCAGCATTGGACTAGCGGGAGGCCCGTACTTC; CDR3: CASSIGLAGGPYF
V: TRBV28; D: .; J: TRBJ2-3; size: .; DNA: TGTGCCAGCAACGGGGGATCCCTTGGTACAGATACGCAGTATTTT; CDR3: CASNGGSLGTDTQYF
V: TRBV5-6; D: TRBD1; J: TRBJ1-5; size: .; DNA: TGTGCCAGCAGCTTGGCCCCGACAGGGGCACAGCCCCAGCATTTT; CDR3: CASSLAPTGAQPQHF
V: TRBV5-1; D: .; J: TRBJ1-1; size: .; DNA: TGCGCCAGCAGCTTAAACCCCATGAACACTGAAGCTTTCTTT; CDR3: CASSLNPMNTEAFF
V: TRBV30; D: .; J: TRBJ2-1; size: .; DNA: TGTGCCTGGGGGTTAGGAGGGACCAATGAGCAGTTCTTC; CDR3: CAWGLGGTNEQFF
V: TRBV5-1; D: .; J: TRBJ2-7; size: .; DNA: TGCGCCAGCAGCTTGGTGGTGGGCCCCACCGCCTACGAGCAGTACTTC; CDR3: CASSLVVGPTAYEQYF
V: TRBV5-1; D: .; J: TRBJ1-4; size: .; DNA: TGCGCCAGCAGCTCCTGGGACACGGATGGGGGTGAAAAACTGTTTTTT; CDR3: CASSSWDTDGGEKLFF
V: TRBV5-8; D: .; J: TRBJ1-3; size: .; DNA: TGTGCCAGCAGCTTGGGACGGTACTCTGGAAACACCATATATTTT; CDR3: CASSLGRYSGNTIYF
V: TRBV5-3; D: TRBD2; J: TRBJ2-1; size: .; DNA: TGTGCCAGAAGCTTGGAGACTAGCGACAGCTCCTACAATGAGCAGTTCTTC; CDR3: CARSLETSDSSYNEQFF
V: TRBV6-5; D: .; J: TRBJ1-2; size: .; DNA: TGTGCCAGCAGTTTAGACTCGGGGGGTGACTATGGCTACACCTTC; CDR3: CASSLDSGGDYGYTF
V: TRBV9; D: .; J: TRBJ1-3; size: .; DNA: TGTGCCAGCAGCGTAGAATCGGGGGGGCGTTCTGGAAACACCATATATTTT; CDR3: CASSVESGGRSGNTIYF
V: TRBV4-1; D: TRBD1; J: TRBJ2-7; size: .; DNA: TGCGCCAGCAGCTCCGGGACAGGACCCTACGAGCAGTACTTC; CDR3: CASSSGTGPYEQYF
V: TRBV3-1/TRBV3-2; D: TRBD2; J: TRBJ2-3; size: few; DNA: TGTGCCAGCAGCCAAGATGGGACTAGCGGGGATACGCAGTATTTT; CDR3: CASSQDGTSGDTQYF
V: TRBV6-5; D: .; J: TRBJ2-1; size: .; DNA: TGTGCCAGCAGTTACTTATATGGGGTAGGTGAGCAGTTCTTC; CDR3: CASSYLYGVGEQFF
V: TRBV6-1; D: .; J: TRBJ1-5; size: .; DNA: TGTGCCAGCAGTGAATGGGCCCCGGGGACGACGGCTAGCAATCAGCCCCAGCATTTT; CDR3: CASSEWAPGTTASNQPQHF
V: TRBV6-1; D: .; J: TRBJ1-1; size: .; DNA: TGTGCCAGCAGTGAAGAGGAAGGGGGGACCACTGAAGCTTTCTTT; CDR3: CASSEEEGGTTEAFF
V: TRBV3-1/TRBV3-2; D: .; J: TRBJ1-1; size: .; DNA: TGTGCCAGCAGCCAAGATGGAAGGGGGAGGGGCAACACTGAAGCTTTCTTT; CDR3: CASSQDGRGRGNTEAFF
V: TRBV6-4; D: .; J: TRBJ2-1; size: .; DNA: TGTGCCAGCAGTGACTCATTAATTGGGGAAGGGGGGTACAATGAGCAGTTCTTC; CDR3: CASSDSLIGEGGYNEQFF
V: TRBV28; D: TRBD1; J: TRBJ1-2; size: .; DNA: TGTGCCATTTCGACAGGGGCGAACTATGGCTACACCTTC; CDR3: CAISTGANYGYTF